The subject of this entry is one T cell receptor beta chain. Its target is not known. These data originate in a study of tumor and adjacent non-tumor tissue in lung cancer. Study overall: Patients comprised eleven to twelve adenocarcinoma, 2 squamous cell carcinoma and 1 small cell lung cancer. Samples averaged about 4.17 million productive TCRbeta reads each.

TCRbeta libraries were built with three rounds of nested PCR, modified from ARM-PCR. MiXCR was run by TCRdb on the multiplex PCR reads, yielding one entry per CDR3 protein. Of approximately 76,000 distinct CDR3 sequences in the sample, roughly 70% were seen once. No cell sorting was done before RNA was extracted from the tissue. Study-wide results and limits: Tumor repertoires had a smaller top 100 clone share than normal lung.

The clonotype originates from a woman aged 70-85 years with non-small cell lung cancer. The sample consisted of lung tumor tissue.

The DNA for the CDR3 is TGCGCCAGCAGCCACCCCACGAACACTGAAGCTTTCTTT. This encodes CASSHPTNTEAFF. V gene TRBV4-1 combines with J gene TRBJ1-1; D unresolved. This CDR3 has 13 amino acids. From germline, CDR1 is MGHRA and CDR2 YSYEKL. V lost 3 bases, J lost 1 base, and 6 bases lay in between.